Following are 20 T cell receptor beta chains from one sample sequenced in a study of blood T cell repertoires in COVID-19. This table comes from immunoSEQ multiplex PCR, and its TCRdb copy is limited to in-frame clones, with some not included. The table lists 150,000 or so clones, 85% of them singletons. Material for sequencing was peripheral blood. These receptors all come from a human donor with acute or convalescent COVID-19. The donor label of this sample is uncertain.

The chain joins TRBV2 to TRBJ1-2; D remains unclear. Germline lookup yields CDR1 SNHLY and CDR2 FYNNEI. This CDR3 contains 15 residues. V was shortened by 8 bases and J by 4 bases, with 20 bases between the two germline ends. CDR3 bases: TGTGCCAGCGGCGAGGGTGACCTCACCTCCTATGGCTACACCTTC. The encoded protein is CASGEGDLTSYGYTF.

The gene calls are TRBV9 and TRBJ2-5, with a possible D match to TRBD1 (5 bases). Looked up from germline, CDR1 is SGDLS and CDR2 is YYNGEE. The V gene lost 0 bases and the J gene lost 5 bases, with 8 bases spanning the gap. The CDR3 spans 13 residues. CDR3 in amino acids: CASSVAGAETQYF. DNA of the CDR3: TGTGCCAGCAGCGTAGCTGGGGCGGAGACCCAGTACTTC.

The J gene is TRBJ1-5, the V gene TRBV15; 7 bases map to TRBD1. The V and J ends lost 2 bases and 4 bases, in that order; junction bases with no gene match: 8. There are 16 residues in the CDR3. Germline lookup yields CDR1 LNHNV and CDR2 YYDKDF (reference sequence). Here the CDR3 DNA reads TGTGCCACCAGCAGAATTGCCGGGACAGATAATCAGCCCCAGCATTTT. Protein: CATSRIAGTDNQPQHF.

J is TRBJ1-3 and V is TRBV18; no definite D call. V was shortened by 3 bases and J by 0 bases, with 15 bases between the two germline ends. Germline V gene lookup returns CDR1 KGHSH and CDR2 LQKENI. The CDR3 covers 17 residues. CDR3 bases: TGTGCCAGCTCACCCCCCAGAGGGCCGGGCTCTGGAAACACCATATATTTT. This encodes CASSPPRGPGSGNTIYF.

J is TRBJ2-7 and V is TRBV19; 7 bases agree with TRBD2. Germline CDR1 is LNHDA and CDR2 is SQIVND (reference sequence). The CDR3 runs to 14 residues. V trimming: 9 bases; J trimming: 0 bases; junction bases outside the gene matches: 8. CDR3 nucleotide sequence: TGTGCCAGCCAGAGCGGGGATAGCTCCTACGAGCAGTACTTC. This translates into CASQSGDSSYEQYF. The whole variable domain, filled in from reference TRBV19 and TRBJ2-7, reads DGGITQSPKYLFRKEGQNVTLSCEQNLNHDAMYWYRQDPGQGLRLIYYSQIVNDFQKGDIAEGYSVSREKKESFPLTVTSAQKNPTAFYLCASQSGDSSYEQYFGPGTRLTVT.

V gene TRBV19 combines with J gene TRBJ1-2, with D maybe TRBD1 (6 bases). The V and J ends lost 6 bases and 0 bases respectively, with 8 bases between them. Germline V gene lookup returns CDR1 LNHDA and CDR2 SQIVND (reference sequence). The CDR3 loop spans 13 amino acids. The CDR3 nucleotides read TGTGCCAGTAGGACAGGTACTAACTATGGCTACACCTTC. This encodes CASRTGTNYGYTF.

CDR3 nucleotide sequence: TGTGCCAGCAGCCCTACTCCAGGGGGAGCCCAACGGGGCACTGAAGCTTTCTTT. Its protein product is CASSPTPGGAQRGTEAFF. The chain employs TRBV16 and TRBJ1-1; 7 nucleotides match TRBD1. Per the germline V gene, CDR1 is KGHSY and CDR2 is FQNENV. CDR3 size: 18 residues. Unmatched junction bases numbered 18, after V lost 4 bases and J lost 4 bases.

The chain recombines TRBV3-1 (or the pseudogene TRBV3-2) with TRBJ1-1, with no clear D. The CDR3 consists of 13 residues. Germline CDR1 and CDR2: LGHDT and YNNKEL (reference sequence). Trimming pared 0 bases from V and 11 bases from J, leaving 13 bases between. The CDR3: CASSQDSGIVAFF. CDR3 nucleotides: TGTGCCAGCAGCCAAGATTCGGGTATTGTTGCTTTCTTT.

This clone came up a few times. CDR3 in amino acids: CASSFQSNTEAFF. Written as DNA, the CDR3 is TGTGCCAGCAGTTTTCAGTCCAACACTGAAGCTTTCTTT. V is TRBV28 and J is TRBJ1-1; D is unresolved. From germline, CDR1 is MDHEN and CDR2 SYDVKM. Between the trimmed V and J ends, which lost 3 bases and 2 bases, there was a span of 7 bases. The CDR3 is 13 amino acids.

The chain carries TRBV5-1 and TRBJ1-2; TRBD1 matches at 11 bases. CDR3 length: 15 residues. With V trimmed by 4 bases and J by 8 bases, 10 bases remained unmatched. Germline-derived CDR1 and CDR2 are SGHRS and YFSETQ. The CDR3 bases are TGCGCCAGCAGCCCCGACGGACAGGGGGCAGGGGGCTACACCTTC. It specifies CASSPDGQGAGGYTF.

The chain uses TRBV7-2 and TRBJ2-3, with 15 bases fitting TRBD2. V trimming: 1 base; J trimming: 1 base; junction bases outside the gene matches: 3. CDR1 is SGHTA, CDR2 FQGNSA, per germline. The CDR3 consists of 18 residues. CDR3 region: CASSLGGLAGGGTDTQYF. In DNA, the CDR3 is TGTGCCAGCAGCTTAGGGGGACTAGCGGGGGGCGGCACAGATACGCAGTATTTT.

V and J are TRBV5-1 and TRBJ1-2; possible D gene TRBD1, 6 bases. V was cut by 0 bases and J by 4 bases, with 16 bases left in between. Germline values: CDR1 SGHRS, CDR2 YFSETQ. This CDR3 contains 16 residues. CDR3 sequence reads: CASSLARGPGPYGYTF. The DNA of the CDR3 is TGCGCCAGCAGCTTGGCCAGGGGCCCAGGACCCTATGGCTACACCTTC.

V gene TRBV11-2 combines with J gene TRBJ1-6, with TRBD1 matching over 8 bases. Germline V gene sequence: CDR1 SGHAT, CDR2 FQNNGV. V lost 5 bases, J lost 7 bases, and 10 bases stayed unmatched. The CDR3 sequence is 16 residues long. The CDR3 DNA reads TGTGCCAGCAGCCCCTACGGACAGGGTCAGAATTCACCCCTCCACTTT. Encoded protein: CASSPYGQGQNSPLHF. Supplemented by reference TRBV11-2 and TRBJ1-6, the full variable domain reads EAGVAQSPRYKIIEKRQSVAFWCNPISGHATLYWYQQILGQGPKLLIQFQNNGVVDDSQLPKDRFSAERLKGVDSTLKIQPAKLEDSAVYLCASSPYGQGQNSPLHFGNGTRLTVT.

CDR3 residues: CASSLSWSKSQKNTEAFF. CDR3 DNA: TGTGCCAGCAGTTTATCCTGGAGTAAATCCCAAAAGAACACTGAAGCTTTCTTT. The chain recombines TRBV27 with TRBJ1-1; D is undetermined. V gave up 0 bases and J gave up 1 base, with 18 bases separating them. Germline V gene lookup returns CDR1 MNHEY and CDR2 SMNVEV (reference sequence). The CDR3 runs 18 residues.

The DNA for the CDR3 is TGTGCCAGCAGCTTAGGGCCGCGGGGGGGCCAAAACAATGAGCAGTTCTTC. This encodes CASSLGPRGGQNNEQFF. The genes are TRBV11-2 and TRBJ2-1; 9 bases are a match to TRBD2. The germline CDR1 and CDR2 sequences are SGHAT and FQNNGV. The V and J ends lost 1 base and 5 bases, in that order; junction bases with no gene match: 9. This CDR3 comprises 17 residues.

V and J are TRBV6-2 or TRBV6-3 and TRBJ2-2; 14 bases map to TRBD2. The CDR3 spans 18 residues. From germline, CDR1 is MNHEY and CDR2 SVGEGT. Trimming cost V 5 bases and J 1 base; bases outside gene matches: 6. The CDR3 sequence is CASSRTSGGPQNTGELFF. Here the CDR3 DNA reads TGTGCCAGCAGTCGGACTAGCGGGGGGCCACAGAACACCGGGGAGCTGTTTTTT.

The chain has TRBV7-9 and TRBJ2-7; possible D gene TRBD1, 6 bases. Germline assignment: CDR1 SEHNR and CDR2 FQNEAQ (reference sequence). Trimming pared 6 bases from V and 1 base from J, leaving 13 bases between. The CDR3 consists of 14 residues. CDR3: CASSFDGQSYEQYF. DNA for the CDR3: TGTGCCAGCAGTTTTGATGGACAGTCCTACGAGCAGTACTTC.

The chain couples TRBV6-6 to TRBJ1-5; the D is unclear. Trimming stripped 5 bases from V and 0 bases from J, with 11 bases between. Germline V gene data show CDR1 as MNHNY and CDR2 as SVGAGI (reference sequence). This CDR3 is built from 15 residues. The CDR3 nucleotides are TGTGCCAGCAGTCCAGGTGGAGGTAGCAATCAGCCCCAGCATTTT. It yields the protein CASSPGGGSNQPQHF.

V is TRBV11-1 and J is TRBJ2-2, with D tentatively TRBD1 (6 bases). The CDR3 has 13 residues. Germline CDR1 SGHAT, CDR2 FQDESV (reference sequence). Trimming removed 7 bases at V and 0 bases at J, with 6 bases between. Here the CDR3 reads CASNRANTGELFF. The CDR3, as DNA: TGTGCCAGCAACAGGGCGAACACCGGGGAGCTGTTTTTT.

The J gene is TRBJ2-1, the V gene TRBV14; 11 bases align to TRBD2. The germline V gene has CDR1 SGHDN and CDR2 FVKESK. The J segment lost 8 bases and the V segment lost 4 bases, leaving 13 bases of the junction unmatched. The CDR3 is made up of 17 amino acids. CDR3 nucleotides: TGTGCCAGCAGCCTTAGGACAGGACTAGCGGGTTTCGATGAGCAGTTCTTC. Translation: CASSLRTGLAGFDEQFF.